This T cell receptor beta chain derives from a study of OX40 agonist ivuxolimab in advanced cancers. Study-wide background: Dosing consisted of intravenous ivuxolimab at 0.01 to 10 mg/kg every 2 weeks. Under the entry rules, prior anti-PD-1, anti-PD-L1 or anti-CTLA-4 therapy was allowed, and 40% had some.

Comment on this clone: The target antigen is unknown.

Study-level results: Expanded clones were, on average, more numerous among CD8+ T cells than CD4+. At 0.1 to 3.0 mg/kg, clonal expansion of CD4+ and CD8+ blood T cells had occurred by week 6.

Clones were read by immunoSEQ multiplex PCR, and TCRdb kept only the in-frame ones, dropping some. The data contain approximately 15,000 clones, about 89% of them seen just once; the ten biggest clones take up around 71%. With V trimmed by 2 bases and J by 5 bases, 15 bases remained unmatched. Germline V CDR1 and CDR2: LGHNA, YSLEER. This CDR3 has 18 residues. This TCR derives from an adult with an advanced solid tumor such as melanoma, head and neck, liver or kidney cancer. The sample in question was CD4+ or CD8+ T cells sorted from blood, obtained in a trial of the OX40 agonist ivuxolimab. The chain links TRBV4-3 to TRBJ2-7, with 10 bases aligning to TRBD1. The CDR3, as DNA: TGCGCCAGCAGCCAATGGAGAGTCACCCGGGACAGGGGCCACGAGCAGTACTTC. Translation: CASSQWRVTRDRGHEQYF.